This is a list of T cell receptor beta chains from one sample in a study of blood T cell repertoires in COVID-19. The table came from immunoSEQ multiplex PCR; TCRdb's copy has only in-frame clones and leaves some out. The data hold some 100,000 clones, with 65% to 90% observed a single time. Sequencing used PBMCs or T cells enriched from blood (not recorded which). The receptors were gathered from a woman aged 45 to 65 who had recovered from COVID-19. Both conserved end residues are part of each CDR3. The D gene is left open where the match is weak. A row's size may be missing; if present it is once, few, many or a size class.

j_gene: TRBJ2-1
abundance: NA
d_gene: NA
v_gene: TRBV10-3
CDR3nt: TGTGCCATCAGTGAGTTCGGCGGGACGAGCTCCTACAATGAGCAGTTCTTC
CDR3aa: CAISEFGGTSSYNEQFF

j_gene: TRBJ1-1
abundance: NA
d_gene: TRBD1
v_gene: TRBV15
CDR3nt: TGTGCCACCAGCAGAGCCGGGACAGGAGGGACTGAAGCTTTCTTT
CDR3aa: CATSRAGTGGTEAFF

j_gene: TRBJ1-2
abundance: NA
d_gene: TRBD1
v_gene: TRBV28
CDR3nt: TGTGCCAGCACCCGGCGACAGGGGCGACATGGCTACACCTTC
CDR3aa: CASTRRQGRHGYTF

j_gene: TRBJ1-4
abundance: NA
d_gene: TRBD1
v_gene: TRBV6-5
CDR3nt: TGTGCCAGCAGGCTAGACAGGGTCGATGAAAAACTGTTTTTT
CDR3aa: CASRLDRVDEKLFF

j_gene: TRBJ1-6
abundance: NA
d_gene: NA
v_gene: TRBV19
CDR3nt: TGTGCCAGTAGTATAACCACAGATAATTCACCCCTCCACTTT
CDR3aa: CASSITTDNSPLHF

j_gene: TRBJ2-1
abundance: NA
d_gene: TRBD1
v_gene: TRBV18
CDR3nt: TGTGCCAGCTCACCACCGGAGACAGGGGGCAATGAGCAGTTCTTC
CDR3aa: CASSPPETGGNEQFF

j_gene: TRBJ1-1
abundance: once
d_gene: TRBD1
v_gene: TRBV14
CDR3nt: TGTGCCAGCAGCTCGCGACAGGGGGCTCGGGACACTGAAGCTTTCTTT
CDR3aa: CASSSRQGARDTEAFF

j_gene: TRBJ2-7
abundance: NA
d_gene: NA
v_gene: TRBV6-5
CDR3nt: TGTGCCAGCAGTTACTCGAGCCAGGGTCTCGAGCAGTACTTC
CDR3aa: CASSYSSQGLEQYF

j_gene: TRBJ2-7
abundance: NA
d_gene: TRBD1
v_gene: TRBV2
CDR3nt: TGTGCCAGCAGTGAAGCATTATGGGACAGGACTTCCTACGAGCAGTACTTC
CDR3aa: CASSEALWDRTSYEQYF

j_gene: TRBJ2-7
abundance: few
d_gene: TRBD2
v_gene: TRBV19
CDR3nt: TGTGCCAGTAGTAACCTAGCGGGAGGGCCACTCGAGCAGTACTTC
CDR3aa: CASSNLAGGPLEQYF

j_gene: TRBJ2-1
abundance: NA
d_gene: TRBD2
v_gene: TRBV29-1
CDR3nt: TGCAGCGTTGGGACTAGCGGGAGAACCAATGAGCAGTTCTTC
CDR3aa: CSVGTSGRTNEQFF

j_gene: TRBJ1-1
abundance: NA
d_gene: NA
v_gene: TRBV20-1
CDR3nt: TGCAGTGCCCCGTTGAACACTGAAGCTTTCTTT
CDR3aa: CSAPLNTEAFF

j_gene: TRBJ1-5
abundance: NA
d_gene: NA
v_gene: TRBV6-5
CDR3nt: TGTGCCAGCACCCAGGGATTTGGCAATCAGCCCCAGCATTTT
CDR3aa: CASTQGFGNQPQHF

j_gene: TRBJ1-4
abundance: NA
d_gene: TRBD1
v_gene: TRBV29-1
CDR3nt: TGCAGCGTTGAAGTGGGGACAGGGGGCGGTGAAAAACTGTTTTTT
CDR3aa: CSVEVGTGGGEKLFF

j_gene: TRBJ2-2
abundance: few
d_gene: TRBD1
v_gene: TRBV6-4
CDR3nt: TGTGCCAGCAGTGACTCTTTTGGGACAGGGGACACCGGGGAGCTGTTTTTT
CDR3aa: CASSDSFGTGDTGELFF

j_gene: TRBJ2-1
abundance: NA
d_gene: NA
v_gene: TRBV21-1
CDR3nt: TGTGCCAGCAGCAACATCCGGGACAGGGAGGTCAATGAGCAGTTCTTC
CDR3aa: CASSNIRDREVNEQFF

j_gene: TRBJ2-7
abundance: NA
d_gene: TRBD1
v_gene: TRBV6-5
CDR3nt: TGTGCCAGCATTATCACAGGGACAGGGGTCTACGAGCAGTACTTC
CDR3aa: CASIITGTGVYEQYF

j_gene: TRBJ2-6
abundance: NA
d_gene: TRBD1
v_gene: TRBV25-1
CDR3nt: TGTGCCAGCAGTGACTTCGCGACAGGGTACTCTGGGGCCAACGTCCTGACTTTC
CDR3aa: CASSDFATGYSGANVLTF

j_gene: TRBJ2-1
abundance: NA
d_gene: NA
v_gene: TRBV19
CDR3nt: TGTGCCAGTAGTATAGACGGGAGCTCCTACAATGAGCAGTTCTTC
CDR3aa: CASSIDGSSYNEQFF

j_gene: TRBJ1-4
abundance: NA
d_gene: NA
v_gene: TRBV7-3
CDR3nt: TGTGCCAGCAGCTCAAGTAGTCGGGAGCGTTCAACTAATGAAAAACTGTTTTTT
CDR3aa: CASSSSSRERSTNEKLFF

j_gene: TRBJ2-7
abundance: NA
d_gene: NA
v_gene: TRBV6-5
CDR3nt: TGTGCCAGCAGTTACGATTCGGGCAGGGCCTCCTACGAGCAGTACTTC
CDR3aa: CASSYDSGRASYEQYF

j_gene: TRBJ1-5
abundance: NA
d_gene: NA
v_gene: TRBV2
CDR3nt: TGTGCCAGCAGTGCCCCGACAGGAAGCAATCAGCCCCAGCATTTT
CDR3aa: CASSAPTGSNQPQHF

j_gene: TRBJ1-2
abundance: NA
d_gene: NA
v_gene: TRBV28
CDR3nt: TGTGCCAGCAGACTTGGCGACCGAGGAGGCTACACCTTC
CDR3aa: CASRLGDRGGYTF

j_gene: TRBJ1-1
abundance: NA
d_gene: NA
v_gene: TRBV3-1/TRBV3-2
CDR3nt: TGTGCCAGCAGCCCCAGTAGTGATGTTAGGAGTGAAGCTTTCTTT
CDR3aa: CASSPSSDVRSEAFF

j_gene: TRBJ1-2
abundance: NA
d_gene: TRBD1
v_gene: TRBV28
CDR3nt: TGTGCCAGCAGTTCCCAGGGACAGGGCTATGGCTACACCTTC
CDR3aa: CASSSQGQGYGYTF

j_gene: TRBJ1-2
abundance: NA
d_gene: NA
v_gene: TRBV5-1
CDR3nt: TGCGCCAGCAGCCCCACCGCGGGGGCGCGGGGCTACACCTTC
CDR3aa: CASSPTAGARGYTF

j_gene: TRBJ1-5
abundance: few
d_gene: TRBD1
v_gene: TRBV19
CDR3nt: TGTGCCAGTAGTATAGCCCCACGGACAGGCGGAGGGAGCAATCAGCCCCAGCATTTT
CDR3aa: CASSIAPRTGGGSNQPQHF

j_gene: TRBJ2-7
abundance: NA
d_gene: NA
v_gene: TRBV7-2
CDR3nt: TGTGCCAGCAGCTTACAGGTCTACGAGCAGTACTTC
CDR3aa: CASSLQVYEQYF

j_gene: TRBJ2-7
abundance: NA
d_gene: TRBD1
v_gene: TRBV5-1
CDR3nt: TGCGCCAGCAGCTTCGGACAGGGGCCCTACGAGCAGTACTTC
CDR3aa: CASSFGQGPYEQYF

j_gene: TRBJ1-1
abundance: NA
d_gene: TRBD1
v_gene: TRBV27
CDR3nt: TGTGCCAGCAGTTCGGCACAGGGGATCGACACTGAAGCTTTCTTT
CDR3aa: CASSSAQGIDTEAFF

j_gene: TRBJ2-1
abundance: NA
d_gene: TRBD2
v_gene: TRBV6-5
CDR3nt: TGTGCCAGCAGAATAGCGGGGTACAATGAGCAGTTCTTC
CDR3aa: CASRIAGYNEQFF

j_gene: TRBJ1-2
abundance: NA
d_gene: NA
v_gene: TRBV25-1
CDR3nt: TGTGCCAGCAGTGCCCAGGGAGGAAGTGGCTACACCTTC
CDR3aa: CASSAQGGSGYTF

j_gene: TRBJ1-4
abundance: NA
d_gene: NA
v_gene: TRBV28
CDR3nt: TGTGCCAGCAGTTTATTACAAGGAGGGAGTGAAAAACTGTTTTTT
CDR3aa: CASSLLQGGSEKLFF

j_gene: TRBJ1-4
abundance: once
d_gene: TRBD1
v_gene: TRBV7-9
CDR3nt: TGTGCCAGCAATGACAGGGCGACTAATGAAAAACTGTTTTTT
CDR3aa: CASNDRATNEKLFF

j_gene: TRBJ2-2
abundance: NA
d_gene: NA
v_gene: TRBV5-1
CDR3nt: TGCGCCAGCAGCTTGGCCGGCAGCGCGAACACCGGGGAGCTGTTTTTT
CDR3aa: CASSLAGSANTGELFF